The rows below give T cell receptor beta chains drawn from one sample of a study of graft-versus-host responses after intestinal transplantation. This table comes from immunoSEQ multiplex PCR, and its TCRdb copy is limited to in-frame clones, with some not included. The data contain some 19,000 clones, roughly a third of them singletons. The source was alloreactive CD4+ T cells from a mixed lymphocyte reaction culture, collected before transplantation. Every receptor here comes from a human patient who was an organ donor for intestinal transplantation. Both conserved end residues are part of each CDR3. The D gene is left open where the match is weak. Some rows have no size entry. The others give once, few or many, or a class for an expanded clone.

NA,TRBV5-1,TRBJ1-2,NA,CASSLVSGAYGYTF,TGCGCCAGCAGCTTGGTATCAGGGGCCTATGGCTACACCTTC
few,TRBV5-1,TRBJ2-7,NA,CASSWGDGRTSYEQYF,TGCGCCAGCAGCTGGGGTGATGGCAGGACCTCCTACGAGCAGTACTTC
NA,TRBV4-1,TRBJ2-3,TRBD1,CASSQGQGDTDTQYF,TGCGCCAGCAGCCAAGGACAGGGGGACACAGATACGCAGTATTTT
few,TRBV7-6,TRBJ2-2,NA,CASSILSGVGTGELFF,TGTGCCAGCAGCATCCTTTCGGGAGTGGGGACTGGGGAGCTGTTTTTT
NA,TRBV27,TRBJ1-5,NA,CASSLIPPGDSNQPQHF,TGTGCCAGCAGTTTAATCCCCCCCGGAGATAGCAATCAGCCCCAGCATTTT
medium-sized,TRBV21-1,TRBJ1-3,NA,CASSRQGAGNTIYF,TGTGCCAGCAGCAGACAGGGGGCTGGAAACACCATATATTTT
few,TRBV11-2,TRBJ1-1,NA,CASSLSDTEAFF,TGTGCCAGCAGCTTGAGCGACACTGAAGCTTTCTTT
NA,TRBV5-1,TRBJ2-5,NA,CASSLREDATQYF,TGCGCCAGCAGCTTGAGGGAGGACGCGACCCAGTACTTC
few,TRBV28,TRBJ2-5,NA,CASSFRLGGWETQYF,TGTGCCAGCAGTTTTCGGCTTGGAGGCTGGGAGACCCAGTACTTC
NA,TRBV11-2,TRBJ1-5,NA,CASSLGYGTNQPQHF,TGTGCCAGCAGCTTAGGGTATGGGACCAATCAGCCCCAGCATTTT
few,TRBV6-6,TRBJ1-2,NA,CASRAGGSYGYTF,TGTGCCAGCAGGGCCGGGGGAAGCTATGGCTACACCTTC
NA,TRBV5-4,TRBJ2-1,NA,CASSLSATSSYNEQFF,TGTGCCAGCAGCTTGAGCGCGACGTCTTCCTACAATGAGCAGTTCTTC
medium-sized,TRBV4-3,TRBJ2-2,NA,CASSQVIVWGGSGELFF,TGCGCCAGCAGCCAAGTCATCGTCTGGGGCGGATCCGGGGAGCTGTTTTTT
few,TRBV28,TRBJ2-2,TRBD1,CASRSGTGGTGELFF,TGTGCCAGCAGGTCCGGGACAGGGGGCACCGGGGAGCTGTTTTTT
NA,TRBV7-9,TRBJ1-4,NA,CASSPHPNEKLFF,TGTGCCAGCAGCCCTCACCCCAATGAAAAACTGTTTTTT
NA,TRBV28,TRBJ2-3,TRBD1,CASSSPWAGGVTDTQYF,TGTGCCAGCAGTAGCCCCTGGGCAGGGGGCGTGACAGATACGCAGTATTTT
few,TRBV13,TRBJ2-3,NA,CASSGGKVLHTQYF,TGTGCCAGCAGCGGAGGGAAGGTCTTGCATACGCAGTATTTT
NA,TRBV11-2,TRBJ2-5,NA,CASSLAYQETQYF,TGTGCCAGCAGCTTAGCGTACCAAGAGACCCAGTACTTC
NA,TRBV6-5,TRBJ2-2,TRBD1,CASSGDRAVTGELFF,TGTGCCAGCAGTGGAGACAGGGCCGTCACCGGGGAGCTGTTTTTT
few,TRBV19,TRBJ2-7,TRBD2,CASSVSSGKINSYEQYF,TGTGCCAGTAGTGTGTCTAGCGGGAAGATCAACTCCTACGAGCAGTACTTC
NA,TRBV7-8,TRBJ1-2,TRBD1,CASSTDRRFYGYTF,TGTGCCAGCAGCACGGACAGGAGATTCTATGGCTACACCTTC
NA,TRBV5-1,TRBJ2-1,NA,CASSRFSGYNEQFF,TGCGCCAGCAGCCGGTTTTCAGGGTACAATGAGCAGTTCTTC
NA,TRBV5-1,TRBJ1-1,TRBD1,CASSPQGAITEAFF,TGCGCCAGCAGCCCGCAGGGGGCAATAACTGAAGCTTTCTTT
few,TRBV9,TRBJ1-5,NA,CASSVGVNQPQHF,TGTGCCAGCAGCGTAGGAGTCAATCAGCCCCAGCATTTT
NA,TRBV7-2,TRBJ2-1,NA,CASSLRSEIEQFF,TGTGCCAGCAGCTTGCGGTCCGAGATTGAGCAGTTCTTC
medium-sized,TRBV2,TRBJ1-2,NA,CASSLDGGYTF,TGTGCCAGCAGTCTTGACGGTGGCTACACCTTC
NA,TRBV4-3,TRBJ2-7,TRBD1,CASSQDVETGGYEQYF,TGCGCCAGCAGCCAAGATGTCGAGACAGGGGGCTACGAGCAGTACTTC
few,TRBV18,TRBJ1-2,NA,CASSPPGFGYTF,TGTGCCAGCTCACCGCCAGGCTTTGGCTACACCTTC
NA,TRBV4-3,TRBJ1-3,NA,CASSQTGTAGNTIYF,TGCGCCAGCAGCCAAACAGGGACTGCTGGAAACACCATATATTTT
few,TRBV7-3,TRBJ2-1,NA,CASSLTRDGEQFF,TGTGCCAGCAGCTTAACTCGGGACGGTGAGCAGTTCTTC
few,TRBV7-9,TRBJ2-7,TRBD1,CASSLRQGQGEQYF,TGTGCCAGCAGCTTAAGACAGGGGCAAGGTGAGCAGTACTTC
few,TRBV19,TRBJ1-5,NA,CASTTAGGEWQPQHF,TGTGCCAGTACCACGGCGGGGGGGGAATGGCAGCCCCAGCATTTT
NA,TRBV5-1,TRBJ1-2,NA,CASSLAPGHGYTF,TGCGCCAGCAGCTTGGCCCCGGGACATGGCTACACCTTC
NA,TRBV18,TRBJ2-6,TRBD1,CASSRQGSGANVLTF,TGTGCCAGCTCACGACAGGGTAGTGGGGCCAACGTCCTGACTTTC
NA,TRBV5-7,TRBJ1-1,NA,CASSLPWGTEAFF,TGTGCCAGCAGCTTGCCGTGGGGGACTGAAGCTTTCTTT
medium-sized,TRBV7-2,TRBJ1-3,NA,CASSFGVSGNTIYF,TGTGCCAGCAGCTTTGGGGTCTCCGGAAACACCATATATTTT
NA,TRBV28,TRBJ2-5,NA,CASSLVRGGETQYF,TGTGCCAGCAGTTTAGTCAGGGGTGGGGAGACCCAGTACTTC
NA,TRBV11-3,TRBJ2-7,TRBD2,CASSAGGLSEQYF,TGTGCCAGCAGCGCGGGGGGACTGAGCGAGCAGTACTTC
once,TRBV29-1,TRBJ2-2,NA,CSVVGTGELFF,TGCAGCGTTGTGGGGACCGGGGAGCTGTTTTTT
many,TRBV9,TRBJ1-5,NA,CASARASNQPQHF,TGTGCCAGCGCCCGGGCTAGCAATCAGCCCCAGCATTTT
NA,TRBV28,TRBJ1-2,NA,CASSLSVTGTAYGYTF,TGTGCCAGCAGTTTATCGGTTACAGGGACGGCCTATGGCTACACCTTC
NA,TRBV5-1,TRBJ1-2,NA,CASSSQGNYGYTF,TGCGCCAGCAGCTCACAGGGAAACTATGGCTACACCTTC
NA,TRBV2,TRBJ1-1,NA,CASTYRGNTEAFF,TGTGCCAGCACCTATAGGGGAAACACTGAAGCTTTCTTT
NA,TRBV5-1,TRBJ2-2,NA,CASSLPRDPYVAGELFF,TGCGCCAGCAGCTTGCCCCGGGACCCCTACGTGGCCGGGGAGCTGTTTTTT
medium-sized,TRBV6-1,TRBJ2-7,TRBD1,CASSSRTGQGFEQYF,TGTGCCAGCAGTTCCCGAACGGGACAGGGTTTCGAGCAGTACTTC
NA,TRBV27,TRBJ1-1,TRBD1,CASSLSRSGGVLRTEAFF,TGTGCCAGCAGTTTATCTCGGTCAGGGGGCGTCTTAAGGACTGAAGCTTTCTTT
few,TRBV7-2,TRBJ2-3,TRBD1,CASSSLSRGYTDTQYF,TGTGCCAGCAGCTCCCTTAGCAGGGGGTATACCGATACGCAGTATTTT
once,TRBV28,TRBJ2-1,NA,CASSSPGRHNEQFF,TGTGCCAGCAGTTCTCCGGGCAGGCACAATGAGCAGTTCTTC
NA,TRBV7-9,TRBJ2-7,TRBD2,CASSPQRESYEQYF,TGTGCCAGCAGCCCCCAGCGGGAGAGCTACGAGCAGTACTTC
few,TRBV18,TRBJ2-7,NA,CASSPQGRAYEQYF,TGTGCCAGCTCACCACAGGGTAGAGCCTACGAGCAGTACTTC
few,TRBV5-4,TRBJ2-1,TRBD2,CASKPLAGAEQFF,TGTGCCAGCAAACCGCTAGCGGGAGCCGAGCAGTTCTTC
few,TRBV5-8,TRBJ2-7,NA,CASRAGSSYEQYF,TGTGCCAGTAGAGCGGGCAGCTCCTACGAGCAGTACTTC
few,TRBV7-2,TRBJ2-7,NA,CASSYGRTYEQYF,TGTGCCAGCAGCTACGGTAGGACCTACGAGCAGTACTTC
NA,TRBV27,TRBJ1-1,NA,CASRKQLMNTEAFF,TGTGCCAGCAGAAAACAGCTTATGAACACTGAAGCTTTCTTT
NA,TRBV5-1,TRBJ1-2,NA,CASSEGNYGYTF,TGCGCCAGCAGCGAGGGTAACTATGGCTACACCTTC
NA,TRBV25-1,TRBJ2-1,NA,CATEKRNWDNEQFF,TGTGCCACCGAAAAAAGGAATTGGGACAATGAGCAGTTCTTC
few,TRBV5-6,TRBJ2-5,NA,CASSWGVSETQYF,TGTGCCAGCAGCTGGGGGGTGTCAGAGACCCAGTACTTC
few,TRBV29-1,TRBJ2-5,NA,CSVSPPDRSYQETQYF,TGCAGCGTTTCCCCCCCGGACAGAAGTTACCAAGAGACCCAGTACTTC
medium-sized,TRBV27,TRBJ2-2,TRBD2,CASSLRLAGIGGELFF,TGTGCCAGCAGTTTGAGACTAGCGGGAATTGGCGGGGAGCTGTTTTTT
NA,TRBV7-2,TRBJ1-1,NA,CASSLAVGTVNTEAFF,TGTGCCAGCAGCTTAGCAGTCGGGACGGTGAACACTGAAGCTTTCTTT